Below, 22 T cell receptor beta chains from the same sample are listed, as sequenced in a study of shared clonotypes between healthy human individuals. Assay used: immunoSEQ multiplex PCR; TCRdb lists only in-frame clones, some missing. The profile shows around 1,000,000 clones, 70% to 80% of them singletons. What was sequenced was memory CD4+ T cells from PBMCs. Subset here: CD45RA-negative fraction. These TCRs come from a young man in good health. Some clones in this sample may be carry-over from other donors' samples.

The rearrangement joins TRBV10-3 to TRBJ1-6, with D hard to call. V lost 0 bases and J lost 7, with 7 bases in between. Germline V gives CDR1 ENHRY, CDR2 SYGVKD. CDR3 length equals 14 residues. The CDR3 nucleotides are TGTGCCATCAGTGAGTCGGACCAGAATTCACCCCTCCACTTT. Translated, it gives CAISESDQNSPLHF.

For the CDR3, the DNA is TGTGCCAGCAGCTTAGGGACTAGCGGGATCCAAGAGACCCAGTACTTC. Amino acids: CASSLGTSGIQETQYF. The chain uses TRBV11-3 and TRBJ2-5, with 12 bases matching TRBD2. This CDR3 is built from 16 residues. The V and J ends lost 1 base and 1 base, in that order; junction bases with no gene match: 1. Germline V CDR1 and CDR2: SGHNT, YENEEA.

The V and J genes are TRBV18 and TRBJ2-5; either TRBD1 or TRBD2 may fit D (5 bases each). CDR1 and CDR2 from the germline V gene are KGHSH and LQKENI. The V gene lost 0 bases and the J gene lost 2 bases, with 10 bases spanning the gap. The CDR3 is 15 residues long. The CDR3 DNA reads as TGTGCCAGCTCACCACCGTTCGGGACGCAAGAGACCCAGTACTTC. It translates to CASSPPFGTQETQYF.

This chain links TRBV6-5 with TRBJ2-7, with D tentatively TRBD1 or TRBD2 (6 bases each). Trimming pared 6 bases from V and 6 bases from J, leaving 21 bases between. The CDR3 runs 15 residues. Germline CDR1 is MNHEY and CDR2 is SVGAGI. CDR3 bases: TGTGCCAGCAGCTCTCTGCCGGGGGCGAAGCCCGAGCAGTACTTC. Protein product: CASSSLPGAKPEQYF.

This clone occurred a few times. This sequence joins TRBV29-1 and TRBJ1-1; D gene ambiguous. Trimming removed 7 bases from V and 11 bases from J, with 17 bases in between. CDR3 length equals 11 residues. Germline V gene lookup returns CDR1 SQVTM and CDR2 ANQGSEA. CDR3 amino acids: CSAVPREVAFF. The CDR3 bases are TGCAGCGCCGTTCCTAGGGAAGTGGCTTTCTTT.

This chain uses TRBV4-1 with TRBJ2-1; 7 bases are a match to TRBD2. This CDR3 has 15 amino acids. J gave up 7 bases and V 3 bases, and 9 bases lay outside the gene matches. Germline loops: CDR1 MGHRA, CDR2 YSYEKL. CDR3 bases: TGCGCCAGCAGCCAGCCGCGGGAGAGGGGAAATGAGCAGTTCTTC. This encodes CASSQPRERGNEQFF.

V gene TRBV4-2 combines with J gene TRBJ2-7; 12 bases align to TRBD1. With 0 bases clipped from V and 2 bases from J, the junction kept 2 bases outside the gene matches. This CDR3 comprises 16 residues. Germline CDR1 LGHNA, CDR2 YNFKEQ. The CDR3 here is CASSQERDRGPYEQYF. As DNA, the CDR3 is TGTGCCAGCAGCCAAGAGAGGGACAGGGGGCCCTACGAGCAGTACTTC.

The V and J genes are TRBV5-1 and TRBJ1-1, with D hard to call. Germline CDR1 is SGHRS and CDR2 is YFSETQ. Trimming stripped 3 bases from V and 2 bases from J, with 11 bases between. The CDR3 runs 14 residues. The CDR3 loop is CASSWNPGNTEAFF. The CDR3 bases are TGCGCCAGCAGCTGGAATCCTGGAAACACTGAAGCTTTCTTT.

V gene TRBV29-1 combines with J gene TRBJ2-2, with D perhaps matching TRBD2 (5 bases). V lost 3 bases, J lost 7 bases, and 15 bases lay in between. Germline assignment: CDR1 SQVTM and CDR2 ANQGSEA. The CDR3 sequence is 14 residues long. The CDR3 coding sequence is TGCAGCGTTGATTCCGGAGGATTTGACGGGGAGCTGTTTTTT. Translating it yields CSVDSGGFDGELFF.

CDR3 coding DNA: TGTGCCAGCTCACCCAGCAGGGGAGGGGGCAGCACTGAAGCTTTCTTT. Translation: CASSPSRGGGSTEAFF. The chain uses TRBV18 and TRBJ1-1, with 7 bases matching TRBD1. The CDR3 has 16 amino acids. Germline loops: CDR1 KGHSH, CDR2 LQKENI. Trimming cost V 3 bases and J 4 bases; bases outside gene matches: 11.

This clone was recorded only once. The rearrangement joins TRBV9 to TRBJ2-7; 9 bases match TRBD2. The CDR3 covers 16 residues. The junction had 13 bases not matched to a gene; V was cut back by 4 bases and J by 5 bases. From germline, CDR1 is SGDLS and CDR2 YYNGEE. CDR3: CASSPQGLAGTNEQYF. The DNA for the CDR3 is TGTGCCAGCAGCCCCCAGGGGCTAGCGGGAACCAACGAGCAGTACTTC.

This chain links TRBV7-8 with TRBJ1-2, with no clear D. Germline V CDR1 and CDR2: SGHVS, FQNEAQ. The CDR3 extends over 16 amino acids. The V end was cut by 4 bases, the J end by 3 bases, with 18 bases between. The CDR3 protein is CASSSLRHFSHYGYTF. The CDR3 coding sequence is TGTGCCAGCAGCTCCCTGCGACATTTTTCGCACTATGGCTACACCTTC.

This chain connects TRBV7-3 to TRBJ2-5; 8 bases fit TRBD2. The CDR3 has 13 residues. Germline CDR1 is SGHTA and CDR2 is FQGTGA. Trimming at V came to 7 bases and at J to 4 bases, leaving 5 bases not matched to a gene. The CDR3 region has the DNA TGTGCCAGCACGGGACTAGAGGGAGAGACCCAGTACTTC. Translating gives CASTGLEGETQYF. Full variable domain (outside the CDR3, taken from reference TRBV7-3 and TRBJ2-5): GAGVSQTPSNKVTEKGKYVELRCDPISGHTALYWYRQSLGQGPEFLIYFQGTGAADDSGLPNDRFFAVRPEGSVSTLKIQRTERGDSAVYLCASTGLEGETQYFGPGTRLLVL.

The chain's CDR3 is CASSSLRGRSYEQYF. DNA of the CDR3: TGTGCCAGCAGCTCACTAAGGGGTCGCTCCTACGAGCAGTACTTC. This chain joins TRBV11-2 and TRBJ2-7; tentatively, D is TRBD1 (5 bases). Germline CDR1 is SGHAT and CDR2 is FQNNGV. Trimming cost V 4 bases and J 0 bases, with 13 bases left between them. The CDR3 is 15 residues long.

Here the CDR3 reads CASMGGYGYTF. The CDR3 nucleotides are TGTGCCAGCATGGGGGGGTATGGCTACACCTTC. The chain employs TRBV6-6 and TRBJ1-2; weak D call: TRBD1 (5 bases). CDR1 is MNHNY and CDR2 is SVGAGI in the germline V gene (reference sequence). V lost 7 bases and J lost 5, with 8 bases in between. This CDR3 is 11 amino acids long.

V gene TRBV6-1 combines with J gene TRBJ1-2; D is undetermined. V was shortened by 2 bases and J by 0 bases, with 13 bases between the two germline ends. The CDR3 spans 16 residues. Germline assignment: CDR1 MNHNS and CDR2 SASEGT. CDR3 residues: CASSETPNLANYGYTF. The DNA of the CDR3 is TGTGCCAGCAGTGAAACACCTAACCTAGCTAACTATGGCTACACCTTC.

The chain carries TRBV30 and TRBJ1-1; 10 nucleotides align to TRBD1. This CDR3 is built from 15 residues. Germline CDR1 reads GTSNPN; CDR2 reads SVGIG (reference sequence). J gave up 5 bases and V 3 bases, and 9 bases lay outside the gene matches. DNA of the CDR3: TGTGCCTGGAGCCCAGGACAGGGGGGCCATACTGAAGCTTTCTTT. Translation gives CAWSPGQGGHTEAFF.

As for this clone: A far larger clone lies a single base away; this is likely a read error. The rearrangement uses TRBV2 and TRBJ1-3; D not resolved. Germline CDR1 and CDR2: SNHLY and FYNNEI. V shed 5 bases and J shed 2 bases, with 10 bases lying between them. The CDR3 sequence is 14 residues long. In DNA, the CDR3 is TGTGCCAGCAGTATCGGAGGGCCTGGAAACACCATATATTTT. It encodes CASSIGGPGNTIYF.

The CDR3 here is CASSSPDGQGGDTEAFF. As DNA, the CDR3 is TGCGCCAGCAGCTCTCCCGACGGACAGGGAGGGGACACTGAAGCTTTCTTT. The chain couples TRBV5-1 to TRBJ1-1, with 8 positions matching TRBD1. This CDR3 has 17 amino acids. V was clipped by 3 bases and J by 3 bases; unmatched bases: 13. Germline V CDR1 and CDR2: SGHRS, YFSETQ.

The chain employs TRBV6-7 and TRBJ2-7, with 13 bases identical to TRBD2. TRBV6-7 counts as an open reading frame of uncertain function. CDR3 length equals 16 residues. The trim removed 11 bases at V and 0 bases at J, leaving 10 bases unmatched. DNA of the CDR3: TGTGCCTGTGGGACTAGCGGGAACAACCGCTCCTACGAGCAGTACTTC. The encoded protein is CACGTSGNNRSYEQYF.

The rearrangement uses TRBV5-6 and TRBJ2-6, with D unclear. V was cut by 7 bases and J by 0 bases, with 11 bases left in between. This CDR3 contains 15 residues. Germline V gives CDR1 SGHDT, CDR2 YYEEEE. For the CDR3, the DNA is TGTGCCAGCTTTTTTGGCAGCTCTGGGGCCAACGTCCTGACTTTC. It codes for CASFFGSSGANVLTF.

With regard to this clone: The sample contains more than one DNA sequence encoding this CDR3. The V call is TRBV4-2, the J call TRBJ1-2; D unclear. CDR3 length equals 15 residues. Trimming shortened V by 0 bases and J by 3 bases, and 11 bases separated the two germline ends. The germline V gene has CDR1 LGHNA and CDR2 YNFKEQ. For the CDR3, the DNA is TGTGCCAGCAGCCAAGATCGGAACAGCGACTATGGCTACACCTTC. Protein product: CASSQDRNSDYGYTF.